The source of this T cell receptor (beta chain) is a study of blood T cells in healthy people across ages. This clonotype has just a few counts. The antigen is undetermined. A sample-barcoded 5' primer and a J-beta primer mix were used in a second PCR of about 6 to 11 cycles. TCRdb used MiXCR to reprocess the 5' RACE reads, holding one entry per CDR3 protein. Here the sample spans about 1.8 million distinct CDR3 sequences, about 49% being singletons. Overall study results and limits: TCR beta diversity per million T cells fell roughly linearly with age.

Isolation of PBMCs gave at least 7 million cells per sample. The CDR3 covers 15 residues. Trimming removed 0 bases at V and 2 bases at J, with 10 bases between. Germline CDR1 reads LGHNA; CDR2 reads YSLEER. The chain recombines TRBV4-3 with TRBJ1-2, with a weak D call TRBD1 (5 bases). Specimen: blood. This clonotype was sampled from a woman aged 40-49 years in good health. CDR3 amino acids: CASSQDNAGNYGYTF. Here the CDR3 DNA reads TGCGCCAGCAGCCAAGATAATGCAGGGAACTATGGCTACACCTTC.